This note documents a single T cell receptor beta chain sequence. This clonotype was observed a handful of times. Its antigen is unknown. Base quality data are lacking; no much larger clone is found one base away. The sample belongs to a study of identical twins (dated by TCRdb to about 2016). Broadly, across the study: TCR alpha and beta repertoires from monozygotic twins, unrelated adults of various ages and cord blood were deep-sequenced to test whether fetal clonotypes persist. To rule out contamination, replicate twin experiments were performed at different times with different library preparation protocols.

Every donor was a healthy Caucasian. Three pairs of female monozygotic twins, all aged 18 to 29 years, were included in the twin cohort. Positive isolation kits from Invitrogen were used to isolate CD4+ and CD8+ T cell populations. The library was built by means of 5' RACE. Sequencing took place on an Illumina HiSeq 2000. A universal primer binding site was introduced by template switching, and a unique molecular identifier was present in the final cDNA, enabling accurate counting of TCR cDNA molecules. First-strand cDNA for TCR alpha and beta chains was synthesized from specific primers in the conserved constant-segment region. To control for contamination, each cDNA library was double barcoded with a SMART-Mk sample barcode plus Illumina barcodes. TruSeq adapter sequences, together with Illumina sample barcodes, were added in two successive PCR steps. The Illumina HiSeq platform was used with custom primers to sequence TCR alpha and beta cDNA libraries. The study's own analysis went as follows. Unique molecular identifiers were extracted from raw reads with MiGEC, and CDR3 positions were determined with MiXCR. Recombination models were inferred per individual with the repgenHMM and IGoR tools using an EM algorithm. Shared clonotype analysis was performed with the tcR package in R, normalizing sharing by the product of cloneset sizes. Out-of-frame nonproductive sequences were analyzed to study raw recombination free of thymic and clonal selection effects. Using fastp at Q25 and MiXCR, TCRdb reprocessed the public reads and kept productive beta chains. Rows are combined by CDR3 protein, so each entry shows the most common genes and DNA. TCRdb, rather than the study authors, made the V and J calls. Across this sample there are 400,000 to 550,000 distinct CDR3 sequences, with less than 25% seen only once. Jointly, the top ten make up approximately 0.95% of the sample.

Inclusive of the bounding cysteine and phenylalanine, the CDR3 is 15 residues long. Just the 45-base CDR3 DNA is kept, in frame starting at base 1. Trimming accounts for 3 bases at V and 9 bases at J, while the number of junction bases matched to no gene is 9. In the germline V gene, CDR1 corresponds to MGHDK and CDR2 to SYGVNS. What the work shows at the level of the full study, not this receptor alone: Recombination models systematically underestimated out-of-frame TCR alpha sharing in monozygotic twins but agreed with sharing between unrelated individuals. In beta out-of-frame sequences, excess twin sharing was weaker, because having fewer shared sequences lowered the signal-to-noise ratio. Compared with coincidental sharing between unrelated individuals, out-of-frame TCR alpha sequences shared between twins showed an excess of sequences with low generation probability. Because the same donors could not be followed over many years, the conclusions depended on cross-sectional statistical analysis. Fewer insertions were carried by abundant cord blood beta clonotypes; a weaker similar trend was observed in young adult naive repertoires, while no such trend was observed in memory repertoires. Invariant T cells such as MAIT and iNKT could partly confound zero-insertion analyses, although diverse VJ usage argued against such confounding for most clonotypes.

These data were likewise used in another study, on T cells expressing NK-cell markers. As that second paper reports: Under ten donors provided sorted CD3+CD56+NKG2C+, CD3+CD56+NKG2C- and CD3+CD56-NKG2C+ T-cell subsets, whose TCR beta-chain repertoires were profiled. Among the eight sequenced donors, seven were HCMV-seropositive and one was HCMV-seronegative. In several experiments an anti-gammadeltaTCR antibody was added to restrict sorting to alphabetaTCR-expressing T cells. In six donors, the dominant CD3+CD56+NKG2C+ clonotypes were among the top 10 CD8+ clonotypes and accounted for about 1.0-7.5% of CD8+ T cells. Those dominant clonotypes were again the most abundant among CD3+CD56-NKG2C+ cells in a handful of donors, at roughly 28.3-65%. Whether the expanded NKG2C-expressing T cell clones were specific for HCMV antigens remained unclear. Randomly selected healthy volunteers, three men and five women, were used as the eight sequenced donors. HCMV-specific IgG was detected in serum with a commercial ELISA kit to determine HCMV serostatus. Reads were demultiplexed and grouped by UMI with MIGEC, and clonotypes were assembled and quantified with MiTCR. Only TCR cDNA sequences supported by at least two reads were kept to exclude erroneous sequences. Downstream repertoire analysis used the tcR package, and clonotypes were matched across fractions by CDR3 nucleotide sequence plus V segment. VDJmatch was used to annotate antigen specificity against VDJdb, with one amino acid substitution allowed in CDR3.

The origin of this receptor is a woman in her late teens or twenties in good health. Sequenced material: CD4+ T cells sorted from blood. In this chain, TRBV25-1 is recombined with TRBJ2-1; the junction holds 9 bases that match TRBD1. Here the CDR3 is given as CASSDPRQGEGEQFF. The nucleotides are TGTGCCAGCAGTGACCCTCGACAGGGGGAGGGTGAGCAGTTCTTC.